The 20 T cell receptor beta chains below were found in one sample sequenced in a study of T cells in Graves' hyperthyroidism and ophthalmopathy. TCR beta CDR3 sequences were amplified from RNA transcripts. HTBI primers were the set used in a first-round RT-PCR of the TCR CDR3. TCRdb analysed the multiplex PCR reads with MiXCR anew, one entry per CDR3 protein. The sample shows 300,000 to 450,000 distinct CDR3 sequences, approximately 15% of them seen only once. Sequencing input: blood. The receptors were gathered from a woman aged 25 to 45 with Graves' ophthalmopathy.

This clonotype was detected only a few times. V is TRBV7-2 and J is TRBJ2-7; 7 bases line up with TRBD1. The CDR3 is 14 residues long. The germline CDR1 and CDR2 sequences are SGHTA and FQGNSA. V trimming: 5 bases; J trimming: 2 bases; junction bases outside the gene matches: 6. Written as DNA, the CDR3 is TGTGCCAGCAGCCCATGGACAGGACCCTACGAGCAGTACTTC. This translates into CASSPWTGPYEQYF.

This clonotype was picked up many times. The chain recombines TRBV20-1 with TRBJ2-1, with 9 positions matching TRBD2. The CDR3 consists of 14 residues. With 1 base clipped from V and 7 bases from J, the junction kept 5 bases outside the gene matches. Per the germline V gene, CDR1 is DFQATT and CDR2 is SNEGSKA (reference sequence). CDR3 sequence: CSARGTSEFNEQFF. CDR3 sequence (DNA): TGCAGTGCTAGAGGGACTAGCGAGTTTAATGAGCAGTTCTTC.

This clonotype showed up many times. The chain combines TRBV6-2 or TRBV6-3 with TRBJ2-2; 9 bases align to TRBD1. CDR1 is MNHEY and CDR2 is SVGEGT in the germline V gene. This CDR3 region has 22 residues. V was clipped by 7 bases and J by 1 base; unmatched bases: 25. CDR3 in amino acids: CASTSGQGSPSNFRLNTGELFF. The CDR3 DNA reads TGTGCCAGCACTTCCGGACAGGGGAGTCCTTCTAATTTCCGGTTGAACACCGGGGAGCTGTTTTTT.

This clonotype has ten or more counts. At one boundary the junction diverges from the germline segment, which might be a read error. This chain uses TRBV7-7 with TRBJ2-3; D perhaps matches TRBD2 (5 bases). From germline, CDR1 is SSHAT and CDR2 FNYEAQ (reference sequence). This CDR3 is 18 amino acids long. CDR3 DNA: TGTGCTAGCAGCGACGCCCCTGGAGGCAGGTCGGGCACAGATACGCAGTATTTT. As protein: CASSDAPGGRSGTDTQYF.

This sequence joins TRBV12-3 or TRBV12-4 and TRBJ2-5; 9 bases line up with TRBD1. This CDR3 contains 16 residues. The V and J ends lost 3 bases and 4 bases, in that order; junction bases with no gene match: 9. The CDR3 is CASSFSGQGRRETQYF. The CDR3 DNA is TGTGCCAGCAGTTTCTCCGGACAGGGGAGGAGAGAGACCCAGTACTTC.

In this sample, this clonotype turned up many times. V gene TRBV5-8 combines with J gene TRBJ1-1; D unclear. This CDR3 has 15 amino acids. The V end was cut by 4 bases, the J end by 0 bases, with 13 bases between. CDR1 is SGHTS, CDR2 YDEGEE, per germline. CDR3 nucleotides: TGTGCCAGCAGCCCGAGGCCCGTCATGAACACTGAAGCTTTCTTT. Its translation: CASSPRPVMNTEAFF.

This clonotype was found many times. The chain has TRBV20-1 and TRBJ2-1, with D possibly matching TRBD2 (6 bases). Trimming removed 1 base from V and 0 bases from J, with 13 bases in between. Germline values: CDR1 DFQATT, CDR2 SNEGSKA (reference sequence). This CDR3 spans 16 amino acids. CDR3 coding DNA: TGCAGTGCTAGAGGACGGGAGTTGAGCTCCTACAATGAGCAGTTCTTC. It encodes CSARGRELSSYNEQFF.

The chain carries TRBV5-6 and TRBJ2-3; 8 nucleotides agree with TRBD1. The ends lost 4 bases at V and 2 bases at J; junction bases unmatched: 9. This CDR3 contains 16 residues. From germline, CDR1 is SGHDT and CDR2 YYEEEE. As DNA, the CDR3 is TGTGCCAGCAGCCCCAGACAGGGGTTCTCCACAGATACGCAGTATTTT. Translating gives CASSPRQGFSTDTQYF.

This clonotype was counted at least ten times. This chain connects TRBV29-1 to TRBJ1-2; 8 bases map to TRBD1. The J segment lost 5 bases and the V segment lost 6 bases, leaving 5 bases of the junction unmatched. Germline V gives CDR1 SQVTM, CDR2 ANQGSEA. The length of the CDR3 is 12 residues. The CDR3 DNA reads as TGCAGCGTGGATGGACAGGGTTATGGCTACACCTTC. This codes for CSVDGQGYGYTF. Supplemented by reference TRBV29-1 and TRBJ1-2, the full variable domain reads SAVISQKPSRDICQRGTSLTIQCQVDSQVTMMFWYRQQPGQSLTLIATANQGSEATYESGFVIDKFPISRPNLTFSTLTVSNMSPEDSSIYLCSVDGQGYGYTFGSGTRLTVV.

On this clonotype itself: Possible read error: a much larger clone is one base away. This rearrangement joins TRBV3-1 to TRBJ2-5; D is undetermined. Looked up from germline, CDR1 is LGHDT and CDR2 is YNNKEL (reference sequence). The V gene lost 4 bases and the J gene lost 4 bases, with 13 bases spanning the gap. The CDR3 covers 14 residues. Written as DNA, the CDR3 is TGTGCCAGCAGCCGGAACCTGGAGCGAGAGACCCAGTACTTC. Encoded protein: CASSRNLERETQYF.

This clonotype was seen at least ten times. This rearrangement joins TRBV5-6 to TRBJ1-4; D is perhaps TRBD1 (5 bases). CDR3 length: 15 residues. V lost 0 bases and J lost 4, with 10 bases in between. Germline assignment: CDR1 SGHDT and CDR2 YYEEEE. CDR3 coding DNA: TGTGCCAGCAGCTTGGAGGGGCGGAATAATGAAAAACTGTTTTTT. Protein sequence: CASSLEGRNNEKLFF.

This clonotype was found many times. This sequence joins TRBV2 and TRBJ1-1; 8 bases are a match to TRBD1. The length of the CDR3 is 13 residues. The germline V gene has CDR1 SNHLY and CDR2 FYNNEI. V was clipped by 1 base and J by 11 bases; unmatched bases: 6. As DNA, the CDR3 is TGTGCCAGCAGTGAAGGAGGACAGGGTACGGCTTTCTTT. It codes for CASSEGGQGTAFF.

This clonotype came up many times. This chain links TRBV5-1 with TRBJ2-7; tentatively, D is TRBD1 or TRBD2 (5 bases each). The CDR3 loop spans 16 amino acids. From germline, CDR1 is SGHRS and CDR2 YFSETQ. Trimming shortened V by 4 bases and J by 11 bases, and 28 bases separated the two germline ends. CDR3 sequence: CASSSPPGPPKHVKYF. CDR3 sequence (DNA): TGCGCCAGCAGCAGTCCACCGGGACCCCCCAAACACGTGAAGTACTTC.

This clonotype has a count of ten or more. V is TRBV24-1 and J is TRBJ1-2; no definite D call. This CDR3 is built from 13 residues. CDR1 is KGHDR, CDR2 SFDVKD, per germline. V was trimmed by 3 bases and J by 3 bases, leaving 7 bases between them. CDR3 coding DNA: TGTGCCACCAGTGATACCCGGGACTATGGCTACACCTTC. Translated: CATSDTRDYGYTF.

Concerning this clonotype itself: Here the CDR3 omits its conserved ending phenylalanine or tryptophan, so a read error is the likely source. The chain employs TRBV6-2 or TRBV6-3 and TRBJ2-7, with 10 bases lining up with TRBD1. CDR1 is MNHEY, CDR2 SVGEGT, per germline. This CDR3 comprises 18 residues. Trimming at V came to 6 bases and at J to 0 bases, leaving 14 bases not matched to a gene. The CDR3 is CASSQDAQGQGLSYEQYS. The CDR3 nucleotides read TGTGCCAGCAGCCAAGATGCCCAGGGACAGGGGCTCTCCTACGAGCAGTACTCC.

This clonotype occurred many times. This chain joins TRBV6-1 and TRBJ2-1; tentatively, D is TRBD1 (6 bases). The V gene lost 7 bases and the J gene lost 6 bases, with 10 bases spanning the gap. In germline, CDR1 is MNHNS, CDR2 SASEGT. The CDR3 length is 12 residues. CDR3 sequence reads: CASIQGSNEQFF. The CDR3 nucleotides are TGTGCCAGCATTCAGGGGTCCAATGAGCAGTTCTTC.

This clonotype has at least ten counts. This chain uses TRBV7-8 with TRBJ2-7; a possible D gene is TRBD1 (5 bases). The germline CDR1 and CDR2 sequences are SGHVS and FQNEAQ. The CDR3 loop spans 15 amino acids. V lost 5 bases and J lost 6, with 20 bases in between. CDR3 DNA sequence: TGTGCCAGCAGCCCACCCAGGGCGGCCTCCAGCGAGCAGTACTTC. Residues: CASSPPRAASSEQYF.

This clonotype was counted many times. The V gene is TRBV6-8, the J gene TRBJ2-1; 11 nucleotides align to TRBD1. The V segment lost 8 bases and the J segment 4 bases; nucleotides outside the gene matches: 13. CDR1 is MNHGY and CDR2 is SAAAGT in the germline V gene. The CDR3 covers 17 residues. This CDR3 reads CASPPGIGTGGYNEQFF. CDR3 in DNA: TGTGCCAGCCCCCCGGGTATCGGGACAGGGGGTTACAATGAGCAGTTCTTC.

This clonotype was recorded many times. This CDR3 reads CSASVGTGGNQPQHF. CDR3 nucleotides: TGCAGTGCTAGCGTGGGGACAGGAGGCAATCAGCCCCAGCATTTT. J is TRBJ1-5 and V is TRBV20-1, with 8 bases that match TRBD1. This CDR3 spans 15 amino acids. Germline CDR1 is DFQATT and CDR2 is SNEGSKA (reference sequence). Trimming removed 3 bases from V and 2 bases from J; junction bases left unmatched: 6.

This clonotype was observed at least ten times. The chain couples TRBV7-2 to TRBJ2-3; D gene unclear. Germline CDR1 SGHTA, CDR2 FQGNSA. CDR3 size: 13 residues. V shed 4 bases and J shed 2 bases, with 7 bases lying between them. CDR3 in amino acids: CASSSQYTDTQYF. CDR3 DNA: TGTGCCAGCAGCTCCCAATACACAGATACGCAGTATTTT.